This TCR beta chain was sequenced for a study of blood T cell repertoires in COVID-19. Germline CDR1 reads SEHNR; CDR2 reads FQNEAQ (reference sequence). V lost 0 bases, J lost 1 base, and 3 bases stayed unmatched. This CDR3 is 16 amino acids long. As originally analysed: Estimated nucleated cell counts came from reference gene primer amplification. Here immunoSEQ multiplex PCR was the method, and the copy in TCRdb shows in-frame clones only, minus some. The DNA gave D and trimming, while V, J and clone size come from that table. The profile shows 170,000 or so clones, 87% of them singletons. The rearrangement uses TRBV7-9 and TRBJ1-1; 9 bases agree with TRBD1. Input material: PBMCs or T cells enriched from blood (not recorded which). This sequence was found in a woman aged 50 to 60 who had recovered from COVID-19. This CDR3 is CASSLAGQGWNTEAFF. The CDR3 DNA is TGTGCCAGCAGCTTAGCGGGACAGGGATGGAACACTGAAGCTTTCTTT.